Given below is one T cell receptor beta chain in context. The antigen remains undetermined. This entry comes from a study of cytomegalovirus exposure and HLA in healthy donors. Whole-study findings and limits: Researchers left out some V segments, among them TRBV6-2 and TRBV6-3, as indistinguishable. Apparent HLA restriction characterized most CMV-associated TCR beta chains in a later analysis.

V gave up 6 bases and J gave up 4 bases; unmatched junction bases: 3. The length of the CDR3 is 13 residues. Germline V gene data show CDR1 as MNHEY and CDR2 as SVGAGI. With 60 Vbeta and 13 Jbeta primers, the PCR was carried out. The protocol was immunoSEQ multiplex PCR, while the TCRdb copy is restricted to in-frame clones and leaves out a portion. In the table there are some 170,000 clones, roughly 81% of which are singletons. The chain joins TRBV6-5 to TRBJ2-5; 9 nucleotides agree with TRBD1. This receptor was identified in a woman aged 50 to 60 in good health and CMV-seronegative. Sequencing used PBMCs. CDR3 coding DNA: TGTGCCAGCAGGAAGACAGGGGGAGAGACCCAGTACTTC. Encoded protein: CASRKTGGETQYF.